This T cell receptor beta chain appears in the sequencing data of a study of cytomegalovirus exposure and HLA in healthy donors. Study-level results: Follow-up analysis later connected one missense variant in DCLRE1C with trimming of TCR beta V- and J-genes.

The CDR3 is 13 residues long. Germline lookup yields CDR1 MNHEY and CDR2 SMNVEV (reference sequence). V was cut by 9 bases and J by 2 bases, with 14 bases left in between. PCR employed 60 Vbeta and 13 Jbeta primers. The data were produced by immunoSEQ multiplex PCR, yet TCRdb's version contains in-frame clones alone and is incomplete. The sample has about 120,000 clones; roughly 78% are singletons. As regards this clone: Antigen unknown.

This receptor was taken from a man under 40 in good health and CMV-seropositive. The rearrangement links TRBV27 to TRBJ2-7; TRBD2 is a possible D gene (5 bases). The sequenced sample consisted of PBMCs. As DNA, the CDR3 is TGTGCCAGTTCGCCGAGGGCCACCTACGAGCAGTACTTC. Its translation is CASSPRATYEQYF.